The source of this T cell receptor beta chain is a study of response to subunit inactivated influenza vaccine. A single record per CDR3 protein comes from TCRdb applying MiXCR to the RT-PCR reads. The sample holds approximately 530,000 distinct CDR3 sequences, roughly 8.2% seen once. This CDR3 has 16 residues. V trimming: 11 bases; J trimming: 3 bases; junction bases outside the gene matches: 14. The germline CDR1 and CDR2 sequences are SEHNR and FQNEAQ (reference sequence). The J gene is TRBJ1-1, the V gene TRBV7-9; the match to TRBD1 covers 11 bases. The sample was PBMCs from blood, taken roughly 24 months after vaccination. This TCR was sampled from a man aged 50 to 69 who received an inactivated influenza vaccine. DNA of the CDR3: TGTGCCGCCTCTCGGGGACAGGGGGACGTGGACACTGAAGCTTTCTTT. This gives the protein CAASRGQGDVDTEAFF.